This is a list of T cell receptor beta chains from one sample in a study of cytomegalovirus exposure and HLA in healthy donors. Produced via immunoSEQ multiplex PCR; TCRdb's table is partial and in-frame only. The sample contains about 100,000 clones, roughly 71% of which appear only once. The sequencing sample was made of PBMCs. The receptors derive from a man aged 50-59 years in good health and CMV-seronegative. CDR3s include the opening cysteine and the closing phenylalanine or tryptophan. The order of the fields is J gene, V gene, D gene, clone size, CDR3 protein, CDR3 DNA. D genes are given only for firm matches. Part of the rows lack a size; the others show once, few, many or a class for expanded clones.

j_call: TRBJ2-3; v_call: TRBV7-2; d_call: TRBD2; clone_size: -; cdr3_aa: CASSFTSGNTDTQYF; cdr3_nt: TGTGCCAGCAGCTTCACTAGCGGTAACACAGATACGCAGTATTTT
j_call: TRBJ1-6; v_call: TRBV5-1; d_call: TRBD1; clone_size: -; cdr3_aa: CASSLQGGSSPLHF; cdr3_nt: TGCGCCAGCAGCCTCCAGGGGGGCAGTTCACCCCTCCACTTT
j_call: TRBJ1-5; v_call: TRBV6-6; d_call: TRBD1; clone_size: -; cdr3_aa: CASSYSGQGVQPQHF; cdr3_nt: TGTGCCAGCAGTTACTCGGGACAGGGGGTTCAGCCCCAGCATTTT
j_call: TRBJ1-2; v_call: TRBV5-1; d_call: TRBD1; clone_size: -; cdr3_aa: CASASPGQGISGYTF; cdr3_nt: TGCGCCAGCGCGTCCCCGGGACAGGGAATTTCTGGCTACACCTTC
j_call: TRBJ2-7; v_call: TRBV19; d_call: -; clone_size: -; cdr3_aa: CASSRIQGPLPYEQYF; cdr3_nt: TGTGCCAGTAGTAGAATACAGGGACCGCTACCCTACGAGCAGTACTTC
j_call: TRBJ2-5; v_call: TRBV7-3; d_call: -; clone_size: -; cdr3_aa: CASSPGLSGTQYF; cdr3_nt: TGTGCCAGCAGCCCGGGACTTTCAGGGACCCAGTACTTC
j_call: TRBJ1-5; v_call: TRBV6-5; d_call: TRBD1; clone_size: -; cdr3_aa: CASSRQGVGPQHF; cdr3_nt: TGTGCCAGCAGTCGACAGGGAGTCGGCCCACAGCATTTT
j_call: TRBJ2-7; v_call: TRBV6-5; d_call: TRBD1; clone_size: -; cdr3_aa: CASSRDRRSYEQYF; cdr3_nt: TGTGCCAGCAGTCGGGACAGGAGGTCCTACGAGCAGTACTTC
j_call: TRBJ1-5; v_call: TRBV18; d_call: TRBD1; clone_size: -; cdr3_aa: CASSLNGDSINQPQHF; cdr3_nt: TGTGCCAGCTCTCTTAATGGGGACAGCATTAATCAGCCCCAGCATTTT
j_call: TRBJ2-2; v_call: TRBV18; d_call: TRBD1; clone_size: -; cdr3_aa: CASSPGTGGTGELFF; cdr3_nt: TGTGCCAGCTCACCAGGGACAGGGGGCACCGGGGAGCTGTTTTTT
j_call: TRBJ1-1; v_call: TRBV29-1; d_call: -; clone_size: few; cdr3_aa: CSVDDYPAGEAFF; cdr3_nt: TGCAGCGTTGACGACTACCCGGCAGGTGAAGCTTTCTTT
j_call: TRBJ1-2; v_call: TRBV15; d_call: TRBD1; clone_size: -; cdr3_aa: CATSRDKQGAIYGYTF; cdr3_nt: TGTGCCACCAGCAGAGATAAACAGGGGGCTATCTATGGCTACACCTTC
j_call: TRBJ2-5; v_call: TRBV5-1; d_call: -; clone_size: -; cdr3_aa: CASSYYGGETQYF; cdr3_nt: TGCGCCAGCAGCTACTACGGAGGGGAGACCCAGTACTTC
j_call: TRBJ2-1; v_call: TRBV14; d_call: TRBD2; clone_size: -; cdr3_aa: CASTSSGSRDEQFF; cdr3_nt: TGTGCCAGCACGAGTAGCGGGAGTAGGGATGAGCAGTTCTTC
j_call: TRBJ2-1; v_call: TRBV14; d_call: TRBD1; clone_size: -; cdr3_aa: CASSPGTGEAHSGNEQFF; cdr3_nt: TGTGCCAGCAGCCCCGGGACAGGGGAAGCCCACTCTGGCAATGAGCAGTTCTTC
j_call: TRBJ2-5; v_call: TRBV30; d_call: -; clone_size: -; cdr3_aa: CAWSAGETQYF; cdr3_nt: TGTGCCTGGAGTGCCGGGGAGACCCAGTACTTC
j_call: TRBJ2-5; v_call: TRBV5-1; d_call: TRBD1; clone_size: -; cdr3_aa: CASSFSTGGKETQYF; cdr3_nt: TGCGCCAGCAGCTTTTCGACAGGGGGAAAGGAGACCCAGTACTTC
j_call: TRBJ1-4; v_call: TRBV18; d_call: TRBD1; clone_size: -; cdr3_aa: CASSRGQGGEKLFF; cdr3_nt: TGTGCCAGCTCCCGCGGACAGGGGGGAGAAAAACTGTTTTTT
j_call: TRBJ1-3; v_call: TRBV7-9; d_call: TRBD1; clone_size: -; cdr3_aa: CASRWPGQGRNTIYF; cdr3_nt: TGTGCCAGCAGGTGGCCGGGACAGGGTCGGAACACCATATATTTT
j_call: TRBJ1-1; v_call: TRBV28; d_call: -; clone_size: -; cdr3_aa: CASSFLRVVNTEAFF; cdr3_nt: TGTGCCAGCAGTTTCCTCAGGGTAGTGAACACTGAAGCTTTCTTT
j_call: TRBJ2-3; v_call: TRBV7-2; d_call: -; clone_size: -; cdr3_aa: CASSLQPTGRFSDTQYF; cdr3_nt: TGTGCCAGCAGCTTACAACCGACAGGGAGGTTCTCAGATACGCAGTATTTT
j_call: TRBJ1-4; v_call: TRBV7-9; d_call: -; clone_size: -; cdr3_aa: CASSSLGGANEKLFF; cdr3_nt: TGTGCCAGCAGCTCACTCGGGGGAGCTAATGAAAAACTGTTTTTT
j_call: TRBJ1-2; v_call: TRBV6-5; d_call: -; clone_size: -; cdr3_aa: CASRRQVGAYGYTF; cdr3_nt: TGTGCCAGCAGGAGACAAGTAGGGGCCTATGGCTACACCTTC
j_call: TRBJ1-4; v_call: TRBV2; d_call: -; clone_size: -; cdr3_aa: CASNWGGEEEKLFF; cdr3_nt: TGTGCCAGCAATTGGGGGGGGGAGGAGGAAAAACTGTTTTTT
j_call: TRBJ1-2; v_call: TRBV2; d_call: -; clone_size: -; cdr3_aa: CASSSQRNYGYTF; cdr3_nt: TGTGCCAGCAGTTCCCAGCGTAACTATGGCTACACCTTC
j_call: TRBJ2-3; v_call: TRBV5-1; d_call: TRBD1; clone_size: few; cdr3_aa: CASSFAGGADTQYF; cdr3_nt: TGCGCCAGCAGCTTCGCAGGGGGAGCAGATACGCAGTATTTT
j_call: TRBJ2-5; v_call: TRBV5-6; d_call: TRBD1; clone_size: -; cdr3_aa: CASSPKKTGLVWEQYF; cdr3_nt: TGTGCCAGCAGTCCAAAGAAGACAGGGCTAGTCTGGGAGCAGTACTTC
j_call: TRBJ1-1; v_call: TRBV7-9; d_call: -; clone_size: few; cdr3_aa: CASSAGYTEAFF; cdr3_nt: TGTGCCAGCAGCGCAGGGTACACTGAAGCTTTCTTT
j_call: TRBJ2-2; v_call: TRBV5-4; d_call: -; clone_size: -; cdr3_aa: CASRGDTHTGELFF; cdr3_nt: TGTGCCAGCAGAGGGGACACGCACACCGGGGAGCTGTTTTTT
j_call: TRBJ2-1; v_call: TRBV28; d_call: TRBD2; clone_size: -; cdr3_aa: CASSSPGGRGFNEQFF; cdr3_nt: TGTGCCAGCAGTTCCCCTGGGGGGAGGGGATTCAATGAGCAGTTCTTC
j_call: TRBJ1-5; v_call: TRBV4-1; d_call: -; clone_size: -; cdr3_aa: CASSQDDRGGQPQHF; cdr3_nt: TGCGCCAGCAGCCAAGATGATAGGGGGGGTCAGCCCCAGCATTTT
j_call: TRBJ2-1; v_call: TRBV13; d_call: TRBD2; clone_size: -; cdr3_aa: CASSLGLAGVNEQFF; cdr3_nt: TGTGCCAGCAGCTTAGGCCTAGCGGGAGTAAATGAGCAGTTCTTC